This T cell receptor beta chain is from a study of blood T cells in healthy people across ages. A J-beta primer mix and a sample-barcoded 5' primer were used in a second PCR of roughly 7 to 12 cycles. TCRdb called the 5' RACE reads again in MiXCR, with one record for every CDR3 protein. The data hold some 670,000 distinct CDR3 sequences, with about 50% observed a single time. Germline CDR1 reads MNHNY; CDR2 reads SVGAGI (reference sequence). This CDR3 is 13 amino acids long. Trimming shortened V by 5 bases and J by 4 bases, and 11 bases separated the two germline ends. The chain uses TRBV6-6 and TRBJ1-2; no definite D call. The receptor was derived from a woman older than 75 in good health. The sample consisted of blood. CDR3 in amino acids: CASSDVGSYGYTF. CDR3 nucleotide sequence: TGTGCCAGCAGTGACGTGGGAAGCTATGGCTACACCTTC.